The 26 T cell receptor beta chains below all came from one sample that was sequenced in a study of human T cells and chemical hapten exposure. In TCRdb, the RACE reads were re-called with MiXCR into one record per CDR3 protein. The repertoire consists of about 90,000 distinct CDR3 sequences, with 9.5% to 13% occurring once and the leading ten covering 1.1%. Noted time point: patch test 3, about 24 weeks after DPC sensitization. Noted treatment: therapeutic diphenylcyclopropenone sensitization with weekly scalp DPC. Sequenced material: whole blood, taken in connection with sensitization to the hapten diphenylcyclopropenone (DPC). The origin of the receptors is a woman aged 25 to 39 with alopecia areata. Some clones in this sample may be carry-over from other donors' samples.

The chain joins TRBV5-1 to TRBJ2-7; the D gene is possibly TRBD2 (5 bases). Germline V gene sequence: CDR1 SGHRS, CDR2 YFSETQ. Trimming took 0 bases from V and 3 from J, leaving 16 bases between them. The CDR3 has 16 amino acids. The CDR3 reads CASSLARSGADYEQYF. DNA of the CDR3: TGCGCCAGCAGCTTGGCCAGGAGCGGTGCCGACTACGAGCAGTACTTC.

This clonotype was observed at least ten times. The V and J genes are TRBV20-1 and TRBJ2-7; D may correspond to TRBD1 or TRBD2 (5 bases each). The CDR3 sequence is 16 residues long. Trimming removed 1 base at V and 3 bases at J, with 19 bases between. Germline lookup yields CDR1 DFQATT and CDR2 SNEGSKA (reference sequence). This chain's CDR3 is CSARGPWGSGGYEQYF. The CDR3 DNA follows: TGCAGTGCTAGAGGCCCCTGGGGTAGTGGGGGCTACGAGCAGTACTTC.

This clonotype came up many times. V and J are TRBV7-6 and TRBJ1-2; the D gene is possibly TRBD1 (6 bases). In germline, CDR1 is SGHVS, CDR2 FNYEAQ. The CDR3 covers 15 residues. Trimming cost V 5 bases and J 2 bases, with 15 bases left between them. Here the CDR3 reads CASSPAGGGNYGYTF. The CDR3 DNA reads TGTGCCAGCAGCCCCGCGGGGGGCGGAAACTATGGCTACACCTTC.

This clonotype was observed at least ten times. The rearrangement links TRBV7-2 to TRBJ2-3, with D uncertain. This CDR3 contains 11 residues. Germline CDR1 SGHTA, CDR2 FQGNSA. V was shortened by 6 bases and J by 3 bases, with 4 bases between the two germline ends. The CDR3 DNA sequence: TGTGCCAGCAGGCAGACAGATACGCAGTATTTT. Protein: CASRQTDTQYF. The whole variable domain, remainder taken from reference TRBV7-2 and TRBJ2-3, is GAGVSQSPSNKVTEKGKDVELRCDPISGHTALYWYRQSLGQGLEFLIYFQGNSAPDKSGLPSDRFSAERTGGSVSTLTIQRTQQEDSAVYLCASRQTDTQYFGPGTRLTVL.

The chain recombines TRBV5-5 with TRBJ2-3; 10 positions match TRBD2. This CDR3 is built from 16 residues. CDR1 is SGHKS and CDR2 is YYEKEE in the germline V gene (reference sequence). Trimming took 3 bases from V and 6 from J; bases not matched to a gene: 10. CDR3 DNA sequence: TGTGCCAGCAGCTCCGAACCTAGCGGGAGATTTGATACGCAGTATTTT. Translation gives CASSSEPSGRFDTQYF. Combining the CDR3 with reference TRBV5-5 and TRBJ2-3 gives the whole variable domain DAGVTQSPTHLIKTRGQQVTLRCSPISGHKSVSWYQQVLGQGPQFIFQYYEKEERGRGNFPDRFSARQFPNYSSELNVNALLLGDSALYLCASSSEPSGRFDTQYFGPGTRLTVL.

The V and J genes are TRBV10-2 and TRBJ2-6, with no clear D. The V and J ends lost 4 bases and 0 bases respectively, with 10 bases between them. This CDR3 has 16 amino acids. Germline V gives CDR1 WSHSY, CDR2 SAAADI. CDR3 bases: TGCGCCAGCAGTGCCCCGCCGGGCTCTGGGGCCAACGTCCTGACTTTC. It yields the protein CASSAPPGSGANVLTF.

This clonotype was found many times. At one boundary the junction diverges from the germline segment, which might be a read error. The rearrangement links TRBV7-6 to TRBJ2-5, with 7 positions matching TRBD1. Germline V gene data show CDR1 as SGHVS and CDR2 as FNYEAQ. The CDR3 runs to 15 residues. As DNA, the CDR3 is TGTGCCAGCACCTTAGCATCGGGACAGCAAGAGACCCAGTACTTC. Translation: CASTLASGQQETQYF.

This clonotype was detected only a few times. The J gene is TRBJ2-5, the V gene TRBV29-1; D remains ambiguous. This CDR3 has 11 amino acids. In germline, CDR1 is SQVTM, CDR2 ANQGSEA. V was clipped by 8 bases and J by 0 bases, with 7 bases between them. CDR3 DNA: TGCAGCTTAAGAAACCAAGAGACCCAGTACTTC. This translates into CSLRNQETQYF.

This clonotype was detected many times. J is TRBJ2-7 and V is TRBV7-6; the D is unclear. This CDR3 region has 13 residues. V lost 1 base and J 3 bases, leaving 7 bases between the germline ends. Germline loops: CDR1 SGHVS, CDR2 FNYEAQ. CDR3 sequence: CASSLGAGYEQYV. CDR3 bases: TGTGCCAGCAGCTTAGGGGCTGGCTACGAGCAGTACGTC.

This clonotype was detected many times. This chain links TRBV20-1 with TRBJ2-3; TRBD2 matches 8 bases. CDR3 length: 15 residues. Trimming removed 3 bases from V and 0 bases from J; junction bases left unmatched: 5. Germline V CDR1 and CDR2: DFQATT, SNEGSKA (reference sequence). Here the CDR3 reads CSASFSGGSTDTQYF. The CDR3 DNA follows: TGCAGTGCTAGTTTTTCGGGGGGGAGCACAGATACGCAGTATTTT.

The rearrangement links TRBV27 to TRBJ2-7; 8 bases fit TRBD1. Losses at the gene ends were 4 bases for V and 1 base for J; bases not matched to a gene: 9. The CDR3 has 16 residues. Germline CDR1 is MNHEY and CDR2 is SMNVEV (reference sequence). The CDR3 DNA follows: TGTGCCAGCAGTTGGGACCGGGACAGGATTTCCTACGAGCAGTACTTC. It is translated as CASSWDRDRISYEQYF.

This clonotype has just a few counts. The chain couples TRBV4-2 to TRBJ1-4; D is uncertain. The length of the CDR3 is 14 residues. In germline, CDR1 is LGHNA, CDR2 YNFKEQ. Trimming cost V 6 bases and J 8 bases, with 16 bases left between them. In DNA form, the CDR3 reads TGTGCCAGCAGGGCGGGCTCATACCAAGAAAAACTGTTTTTT. This translates into CASRAGSYQEKLFF.

This clonotype was seen a few times. This chain connects TRBV7-2 to TRBJ1-1, with D unclear. This CDR3 is 15 amino acids long. Germline CDR1 SGHTA, CDR2 FQGNSA. V was pared by 1 base and J by 6 bases, with 15 bases between. CDR3 DNA: TGTGCCAGCAGCTTAGAGCAATTGACCCGACCTGAAGCTTTCTTT. Encoded protein: CASSLEQLTRPEAFF.

This clonotype showed up just a few times. The rearrangement joins TRBV29-1 to TRBJ1-5, with D maybe TRBD1 (6 bases). There are 12 residues in the CDR3. Trimming removed 5 bases from V and 7 bases from J, with 12 bases in between. Germline V CDR1 and CDR2: SQVTM, ANQGSEA. CDR3 protein: CSVREGGQPQHF. The CDR3 region has the DNA TGCAGCGTTCGGGAGGGGGGGCAGCCCCAGCATTTT.

This chain joins TRBV27 and TRBJ2-7; the D is unclear. CDR1 MNHEY and CDR2 SMNVEV come from the germline V gene (reference sequence). V was clipped by 2 bases and J by 2 bases, with 7 bases between them. This CDR3 is 13 amino acids long. CDR3 in amino acids: CASSLGRTYEQYF. Here the CDR3 DNA reads TGTGCCAGCAGTTTAGGACGGACCTACGAGCAGTACTTC.

This clonotype has more than one count but fewer than ten. The chain uses TRBV19 and TRBJ2-3; D is tentatively TRBD1 or TRBD2 (5 bases each). CDR1 is LNHDA and CDR2 is SQIVND in the germline V gene (reference sequence). V shed 1 base and J shed 2 bases, with 16 bases lying between them. CDR3 size: 17 residues. This CDR3 reads CASSIGGTNLLTDTQYF. The CDR3 DNA sequence: TGTGCCAGTAGTATAGGTGGGACCAACTTACTCACAGATACGCAGTATTTT.

The J gene is TRBJ1-1, the V gene TRBV6-2 or TRBV6-3; 9 bases match TRBD1. The CDR3 has 15 residues. V dropped 5 bases and J dropped 0; count of bases not matched to a gene: 4. The germline CDR1 and CDR2 sequences are MNHEY and SVGEGT. In nucleotides, the CDR3 is TGTGCCAGCAGTGACGGGACAGGGATGAACACTGAAGCTTTCTTT. Its protein is CASSDGTGMNTEAFF.

Concerning this clonotype: This may be a read error, as it is one base from a much larger clone. V is TRBV7-9 and J is TRBJ1-1; the match to TRBD1 covers 7 bases. The CDR3 sequence is 18 residues long. Germline values: CDR1 SEHNR, CDR2 FQNEAQ (reference sequence). With 7 bases clipped from V and 0 bases from J, the junction kept 17 bases outside the gene matches. The CDR3 loop is CASIDRESREFLNTEAFF. Here the CDR3 DNA reads TGTGCCAGCATAGACAGGGAGAGTAGGGAGTTTTTGAACACTGAAGCTTTCTTT.

This clonotype was picked up a small number of times. The V gene is TRBV28, the J gene TRBJ1-2, with a tentative D call TRBD1 (5 bases). CDR1 is MDHEN, CDR2 SYDVKM, per germline. The CDR3 is 14 residues long. The germline V and J ends were trimmed by 7 bases and 4 bases, with 16 bases remaining between them. The CDR3 reads CASMPAGKGYGYTF. CDR3 nucleotides: TGTGCCAGCATGCCGGCAGGGAAAGGCTATGGCTACACCTTC.

This clonotype was observed at least ten times. The chain links TRBV5-1 to TRBJ2-1; D not resolved. Deletions cut 0 bases from V and 4 bases from J, with 8 bases between. CDR1 SGHRS and CDR2 YFSETQ come from the germline V gene. The CDR3 has 14 residues. The CDR3 DNA is TGCGCCAGCAGCTTGGCCTTAGTTTACAATGAGCAGTTCTTC. Translation gives CASSLALVYNEQFF.

This clonotype was found many times. The chain joins TRBV10-2 to TRBJ1-2, with 7 bases identical to TRBD1. V dropped 3 bases and J dropped 7; count of bases not matched to a gene: 5. This CDR3 contains 13 residues. Germline V gene lookup returns CDR1 WSHSY and CDR2 SAAADI. The CDR3 here is CASSDGAGGGYTF. The CDR3 nucleotides read TGCGCCAGCAGTGATGGCGCAGGGGGTGGCTACACCTTC.

This clonotype has at least ten counts. The chain has TRBV29-1 and TRBJ1-2; TRBD1 matches 7 bases. Per the germline V gene, CDR1 is SQVTM and CDR2 is ANQGSEA. V lost 0 bases to trimming and J lost 2 bases; unmatched junction nucleotides: 6. The CDR3 has 15 amino acids. CDR3 bases: TGCAGCGTTGAAGATGGGACAGAACAAAACTATGGCTACACCTTC. Its protein product is CSVEDGTEQNYGYTF.

There are many counts of this clonotype. The gene calls are TRBV11-2 and TRBJ1-4; a weak D match, TRBD1 (5 bases). The V gene lost 8 bases and the J gene lost 5 bases, with 12 bases spanning the gap. The germline gives CDR1 SGHAT, CDR2 FQNNGV. The CDR3 sequence is 13 residues long. This CDR3 is CASRRGSNEKLFF. The CDR3 nucleotides read TGTGCCAGCCGGAGGGGTTCCAATGAAAAACTGTTTTTT.

The sample holds many counts of this clonotype. The V call is TRBV20-1, the J call TRBJ2-5; perhaps TRBD1 as D (6 bases). V was clipped by 7 bases and J by 3 bases, with 15 bases between them. Per germline, CDR1 DFQATT and CDR2 SNEGSKA (reference sequence). The CDR3 runs to 13 residues. The CDR3 here is CSGVGQSKETQYF. DNA for the CDR3: TGCAGTGGAGTAGGACAGTCAAAAGAGACCCAGTACTTC.

This clonotype was counted ten times or more. The chain joins TRBV7-6 to TRBJ2-5; 7 bases align to TRBD2. The trim removed 7 bases at V and 1 base at J, leaving 12 bases unmatched. There are 16 residues in the CDR3. In germline, CDR1 is SGHVS, CDR2 FNYEAQ. CDR3 residues: CASTLLQRGPQETQYF. The CDR3 DNA is TGTGCCAGCACCCTCCTGCAGCGGGGTCCCCAAGAGACCCAGTACTTC.

This clonotype came up many times. The chain carries TRBV7-6 and TRBJ2-7; 8 nucleotides match TRBD2. Per the germline V gene, CDR1 is SGHVS and CDR2 is FNYEAQ. CDR3 length: 14 residues. The V gene end was trimmed by 0 bases and the J gene end by 7 bases; junction bases not matched to a gene: 5. The CDR3 loop is CASSLAAGVAEQYF. The CDR3 DNA is TGTGCCAGCAGCTTAGCAGCGGGGGTCGCGGAGCAGTACTTC.